This T cell receptor (beta chain) was identified in a study of blood T cell repertoires in COVID-19. V lost 0 bases and J 8 bases, leaving 4 bases between the germline ends. Germline V CDR1 and CDR2: SQVTM, ANQGSEA. CDR3 length equals 11 residues. With regard to this clone: Other DNA sequences in the sample encode the same CDR3.

Libraries were prepared by immunoSEQ multiplex PCR; TCRdb keeps only in-frame clonotypes and omits some of them. This sample has 300,000 or so clones; over 75% occur once, and the top ten carry more than 9%. The TCR originated in a woman aged 18-35 years who had recovered from COVID-19. Material for sequencing was PBMCs or T cells enriched from blood (not recorded which). The V call is TRBV29-1, the J call TRBJ1-4; D is ambiguous. The CDR3 nucleotides are TGCAGCGTTGAAGATCGGGAAAAACTGTTTTTT. The encoded protein is CSVEDREKLFF.